This T cell receptor beta chain was identified during a study of OX40 agonist ivuxolimab in advanced cancers. The repertoire was sequenced with immunoSEQ multiplex PCR; TCRdb's copy has only in-frame clones and lacks some. The table includes some 48,000 clones, around 79% detected once. Germline V gene lookup returns CDR1 LNHDA and CDR2 SQIVND (reference sequence). The CDR3 is 15 amino acids. The V gene end was trimmed by 4 bases and the J gene end by 3 bases; junction bases not matched to a gene: 7. The sequence derives from an adult with an advanced solid tumor such as melanoma, head and neck, liver or kidney cancer. The source was CD4+ or CD8+ T cells sorted from blood, collected in a trial of the OX40 agonist ivuxolimab. The chain links TRBV19 to TRBJ1-2, with TRBD1 identical over 8 bases. The CDR3 region has the DNA TGTGCCAGTAGTACCCCCGGACAGGGACACTATGGCTACACCTTC. Its translation: CASSTPGQGHYGYTF.